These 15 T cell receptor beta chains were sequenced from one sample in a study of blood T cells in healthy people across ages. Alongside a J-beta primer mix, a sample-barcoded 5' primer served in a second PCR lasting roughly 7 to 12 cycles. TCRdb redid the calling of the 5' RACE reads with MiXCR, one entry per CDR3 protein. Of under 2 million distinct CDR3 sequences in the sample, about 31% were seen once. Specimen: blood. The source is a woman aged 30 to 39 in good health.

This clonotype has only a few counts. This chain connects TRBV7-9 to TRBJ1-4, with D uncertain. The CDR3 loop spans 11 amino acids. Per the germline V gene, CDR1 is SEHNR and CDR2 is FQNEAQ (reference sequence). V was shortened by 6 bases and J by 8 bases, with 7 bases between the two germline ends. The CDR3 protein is CASSFHEKLFF. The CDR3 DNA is TGTGCCAGCAGTTTCCACGAAAAACTGTTTTTT.

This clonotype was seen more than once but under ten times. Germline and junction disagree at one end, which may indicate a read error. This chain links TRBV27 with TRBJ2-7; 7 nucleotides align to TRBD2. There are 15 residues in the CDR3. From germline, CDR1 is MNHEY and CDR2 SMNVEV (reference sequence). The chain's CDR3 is CASSLTRGVRYVQYF. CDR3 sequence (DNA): TGTGCCAGCAGTCTCACCCGGGGGGTTAGGTACGTGCAGTACTTC.

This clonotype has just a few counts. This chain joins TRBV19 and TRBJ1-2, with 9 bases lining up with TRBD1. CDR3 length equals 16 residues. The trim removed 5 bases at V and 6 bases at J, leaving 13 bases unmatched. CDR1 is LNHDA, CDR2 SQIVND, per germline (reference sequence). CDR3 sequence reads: CASSAPRTGEKDGYTF. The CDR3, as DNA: TGTGCCAGTAGTGCCCCCCGGACAGGGGAGAAGGATGGCTACACCTTC. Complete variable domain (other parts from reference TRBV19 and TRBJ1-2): DGGITQSPKYLFRKEGQNVTLSCEQNLNHDAMYWYRQDPGQGLRLIYYSQIVNDFQKGDIAEGYSVSREKKESFPLTVTSAQKNPTAFYLCASSAPRTGEKDGYTFGSGTRLTVV.

CDR3 amino acids: CASSLKAGGRPSSYEQYF. Here the CDR3 DNA reads TGTGCCAGCAGCTTAAAGGCGGGCGGGAGGCCGAGCTCCTACGAGCAGTACTTC. This chain uses TRBV5-6 with TRBJ2-7, with TRBD2 matching over 8 bases. The CDR3 has 18 amino acids. Germline-derived CDR1 and CDR2 are SGHDT and YYEEEE. Trimming removed 2 bases from V and 0 bases from J; junction bases left unmatched: 13.

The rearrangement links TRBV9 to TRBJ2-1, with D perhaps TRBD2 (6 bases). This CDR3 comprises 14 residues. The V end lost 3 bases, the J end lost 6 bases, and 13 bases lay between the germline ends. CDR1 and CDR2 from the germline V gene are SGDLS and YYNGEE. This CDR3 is CASSAGGPLNEQFF. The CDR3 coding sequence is TGTGCCAGCAGCGCCGGGGGACCACTCAATGAGCAGTTCTTC.

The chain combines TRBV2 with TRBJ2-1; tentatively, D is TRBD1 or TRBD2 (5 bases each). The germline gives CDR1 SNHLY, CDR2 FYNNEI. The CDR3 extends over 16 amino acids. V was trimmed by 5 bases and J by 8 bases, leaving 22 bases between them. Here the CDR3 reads CASSNEDWYVGDEQFF. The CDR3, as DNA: TGTGCCAGCAGTAACGAGGACTGGTATGTGGGGGATGAGCAGTTCTTC.

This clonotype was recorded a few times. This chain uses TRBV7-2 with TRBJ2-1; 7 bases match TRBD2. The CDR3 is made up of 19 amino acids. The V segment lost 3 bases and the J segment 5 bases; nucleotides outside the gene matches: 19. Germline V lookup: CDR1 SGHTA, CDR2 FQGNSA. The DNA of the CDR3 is TGTGCCAGCAGCTTGTTGGCCAGGGAGGGCGGGAGAAGTGACAATGAGCAGTTCTTC. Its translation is CASSLLAREGGRSDNEQFF.

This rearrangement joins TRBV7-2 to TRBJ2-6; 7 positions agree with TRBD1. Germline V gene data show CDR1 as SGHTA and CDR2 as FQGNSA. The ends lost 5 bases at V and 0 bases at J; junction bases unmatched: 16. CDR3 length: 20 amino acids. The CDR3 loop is CASSTADRLLYFSGANVLTF. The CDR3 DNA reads TGTGCCAGCAGCACGGCGGACAGGCTACTCTATTTCTCTGGGGCCAACGTCCTGACTTTC. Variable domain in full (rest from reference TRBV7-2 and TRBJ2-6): GAGVSQSPSNKVTEKGKDVELRCDPISGHTALYWYRQSLGQGLEFLIYFQGNSAPDKSGLPSDRFSAERTGGSVSTLTIQRTQQEDSAVYLCASSTADRLLYFSGANVLTFGAGSRLTVL.

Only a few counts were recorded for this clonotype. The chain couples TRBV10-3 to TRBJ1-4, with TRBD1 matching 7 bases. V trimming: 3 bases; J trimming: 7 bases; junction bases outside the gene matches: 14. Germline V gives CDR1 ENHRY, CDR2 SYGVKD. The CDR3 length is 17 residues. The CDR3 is CAISDNRERGLGEKLFF. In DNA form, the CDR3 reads TGTGCCATCAGTGATAACAGAGAGAGGGGGCTTGGTGAAAAACTGTTTTTT.

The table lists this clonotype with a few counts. The CDR3 protein is CASSQLKGLGHDNEQFF. DNA for the CDR3: TGTGCCAGCAGCCAATTGAAGGGTTTGGGGCACGACAATGAGCAGTTCTTC. The V gene is TRBV3-1, the J gene TRBJ2-1, with D possibly matching TRBD1 (5 bases). CDR1 and CDR2 from the germline V gene are LGHDT and YNNKEL (reference sequence). V was trimmed by 2 bases and J by 5 bases, leaving 19 bases between them. This CDR3 spans 17 amino acids.

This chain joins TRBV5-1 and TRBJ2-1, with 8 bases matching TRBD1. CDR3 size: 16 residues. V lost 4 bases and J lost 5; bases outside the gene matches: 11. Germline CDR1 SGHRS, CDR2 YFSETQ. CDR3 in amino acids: CASSDGQGGSHNEQFF. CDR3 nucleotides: TGCGCCAGCAGCGACGGACAGGGAGGATCCCACAATGAGCAGTTCTTC. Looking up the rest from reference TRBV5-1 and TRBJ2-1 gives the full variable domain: KAGVTQTPRYLIKTRGQQVTLSCSPISGHRSVSWYQQTPGQGLQFLFEYFSETQRNKGNFPGRFSGRQFSNSRSEMNVSTLELGDSALYLCASSDGQGGSHNEQFFGPGTRLTVL.

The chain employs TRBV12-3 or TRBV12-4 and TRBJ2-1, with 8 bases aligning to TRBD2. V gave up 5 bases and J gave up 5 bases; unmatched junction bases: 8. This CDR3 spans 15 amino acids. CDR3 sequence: CASSPQGGGNNEQFF. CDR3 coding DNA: TGTGCCAGCAGTCCCCAGGGCGGGGGGAACAATGAGCAGTTCTTC.

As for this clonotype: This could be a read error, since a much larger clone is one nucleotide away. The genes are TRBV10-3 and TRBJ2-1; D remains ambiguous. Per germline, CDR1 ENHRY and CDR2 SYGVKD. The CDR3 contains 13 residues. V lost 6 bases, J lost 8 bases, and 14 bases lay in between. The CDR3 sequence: CAISAGPTDEQFF. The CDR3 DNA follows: TGTGCCATCAGCGCAGGACCAACTGATGAGCAGTTCTTC.

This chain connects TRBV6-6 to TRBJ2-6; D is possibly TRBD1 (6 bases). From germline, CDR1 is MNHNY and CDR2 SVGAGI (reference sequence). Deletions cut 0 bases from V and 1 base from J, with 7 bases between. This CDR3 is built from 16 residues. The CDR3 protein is CASSYSTGSGANVLTF. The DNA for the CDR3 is TGTGCCAGCAGTTACTCAACAGGGTCTGGGGCCAACGTCCTGACTTTC.

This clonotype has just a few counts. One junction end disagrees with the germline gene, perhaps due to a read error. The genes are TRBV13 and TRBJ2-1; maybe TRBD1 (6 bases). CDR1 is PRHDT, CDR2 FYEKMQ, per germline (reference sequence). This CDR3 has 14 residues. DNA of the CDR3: TGTGCCAGCAGCCCACAGGGTAGGAAAGGAGAGCTGTTCTTC. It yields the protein CASSPQGRKGELFF.